This T cell receptor beta chain was profiled in a study of T cells in Graves' hyperthyroidism and ophthalmopathy. Amplification of TCR beta CDR3 regions used RNA as the template. TCR CDR3 regions were first amplified by RT-PCR with HTBI primers. MiXCR was run by TCRdb on the multiplex PCR reads, yielding one entry per CDR3 protein. Of approximately 570,000 distinct CDR3 sequences detected, nearly 20% appear once; the ten largest clones hold roughly 47%. Lactation, pregnancy, other autoimmune disease or uncontrolled infection led to exclusion of patients. PBMCs came from over 8.5 ml fresh peripheral blood. V lost 5 bases to trimming and J lost 4 bases, with 23 bases between them. Germline lookup yields CDR1 DFQATT and CDR2 SNEGSKA (reference sequence). This CDR3 has 16 amino acids. Notes on the study in general: Ophthalmopathy was identified by the model a median roughly 6.5 months ahead of onset.

For this clonotype: Antigen unknown.

The rearrangement links TRBV20-1 to TRBJ2-5; D is unclear. The receptor comes from a man aged 40-49 years with Graves' ophthalmopathy. The sample comprised blood. The CDR3 DNA follows: TGCAGTGCTTCCTTGTTTGTGCTGGGCCATAGAGAGACCCAGTACTTC. This sequence encodes CSASLFVLGHRETQYF.